The clone carrying this T cell receptor beta chain was found many times. CDR1 is SNHLY, CDR2 FYNNEI, per germline. V lost 6 bases and J 0 bases, leaving 8 bases between the germline ends. The CDR3 consists of 14 residues. Time point of the sample: persistent/refractory GD, antithyroid drugs over 5 years with positive TRAb. Extracted RNA from PBMCs served as the source of the TCR library. Arm-PCR of CDR3 regions and iRepertoire HTBI primers were the basis on which TCR beta libraries were built. In TCRdb, the multiplex PCR reads were re-called with MiXCR into one record per CDR3 protein. This table holds some 430,000 distinct CDR3 sequences, about a fifth found once. This specimen belongs to a study of regulatory T cells in long-lasting Graves disease.

The sample was peripheral blood mononuclear cells (PBMCs), taken when the disease was refractory, from a patient treated with antithyroid drugs. This clonotype originated in a female donor with Graves disease. This sequence joins TRBV2 and TRBJ1-4; TRBD1 might be the D (6 bases). The CDR3 spells CASSRGATNEKLFF. CDR3 nucleotide sequence: TGTGCCAGCAGCAGGGGAGCAACTAATGAAAAACTGTTTTTT.